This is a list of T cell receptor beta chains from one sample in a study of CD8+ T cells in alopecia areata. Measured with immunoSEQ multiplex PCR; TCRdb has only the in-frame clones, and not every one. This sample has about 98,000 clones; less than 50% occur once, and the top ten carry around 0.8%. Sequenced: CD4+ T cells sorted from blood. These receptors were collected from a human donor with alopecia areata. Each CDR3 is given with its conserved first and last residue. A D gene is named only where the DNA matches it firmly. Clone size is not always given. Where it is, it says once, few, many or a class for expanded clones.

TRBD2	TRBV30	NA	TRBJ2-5	CAWRGGIGETQYF	TGTGCCTGGAGGGGAGGGATCGGCGAGACCCAGTACTTC
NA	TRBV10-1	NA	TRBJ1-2	CASSESGTDYGYTF	TGCGCCAGCAGTGAGTCCGGGACGGACTATGGCTACACCTTC
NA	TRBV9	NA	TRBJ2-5	CASGETQYF	TGTGCCAGCGGAGAGACCCAGTACTTC
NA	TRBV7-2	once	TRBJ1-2	CASSLAWEGEAYTF	TGTGCCAGCAGCTTAGCGTGGGAGGGGGAAGCCTACACCTTC
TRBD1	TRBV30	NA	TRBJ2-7	CAWSEGGFYEQYF	TGTGCCTGGAGTGAAGGGGGCTTCTACGAGCAGTACTTC
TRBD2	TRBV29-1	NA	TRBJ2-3	CSVAGRVTDTQYF	TGCAGCGTTGCAGGGAGGGTGACAGATACGCAGTATTTT
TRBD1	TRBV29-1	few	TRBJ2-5	CSVSGQQQETQYF	TGCAGCGTCTCGGGACAGCAGCAAGAGACCCAGTACTTC
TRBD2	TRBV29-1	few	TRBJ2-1	CSVDTVGTSSDEQFF	TGCAGCGTTGATACGGTCGGGACTAGCAGCGATGAGCAGTTCTTC
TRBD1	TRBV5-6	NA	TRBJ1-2	CASQGQGTSSSYGYTF	TGTGCCAGCCAAGGACAGGGGACCTCTTCCAGCTATGGCTACACCTTC
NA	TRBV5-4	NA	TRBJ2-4	CASSLGLQDLAKNIQYF	TGTGCCAGCAGCTTGGGCCTCCAAGATTTAGCCAAAAACATTCAGTACTTC
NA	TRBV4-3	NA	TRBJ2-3	CASSLQRTGTDTQYF	TGCGCCAGCAGCCTCCAGAGGACAGGCACAGATACGCAGTATTTT
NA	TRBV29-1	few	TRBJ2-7	CSASPLAGNEQYF	TGCAGCGCCTCGCCCTTGGCAGGCAACGAGCAGTACTTC
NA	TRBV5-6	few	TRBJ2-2	CASSLRQFGGELFF	TGTGCCAGCAGCTTGCGTCAGTTCGGCGGGGAGCTGTTTTTT
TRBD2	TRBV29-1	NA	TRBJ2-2	CSSREGAGGTGELFF	TGCAGCTCCCGTGAAGGCGCGGGGGGGACCGGGGAGCTGTTTTTT
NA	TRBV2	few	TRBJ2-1	CASTSTTLAEQFF	TGTGCCAGCACCTCGACGACGTTGGCTGAGCAGTTCTTC
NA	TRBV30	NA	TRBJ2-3	CAWSGGDTQYF	TGTGCCTGGAGTGGTGGGGATACGCAGTATTTT
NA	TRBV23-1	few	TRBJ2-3	CASSQLVTDTQYF	TGCGCCAGCAGTCAACTTGTCACAGATACGCAGTATTTT
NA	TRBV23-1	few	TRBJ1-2	CASSHPGRPYGYTF	TGCGCCAGCAGTCATCCGGGCAGACCCTATGGCTACACCTTC